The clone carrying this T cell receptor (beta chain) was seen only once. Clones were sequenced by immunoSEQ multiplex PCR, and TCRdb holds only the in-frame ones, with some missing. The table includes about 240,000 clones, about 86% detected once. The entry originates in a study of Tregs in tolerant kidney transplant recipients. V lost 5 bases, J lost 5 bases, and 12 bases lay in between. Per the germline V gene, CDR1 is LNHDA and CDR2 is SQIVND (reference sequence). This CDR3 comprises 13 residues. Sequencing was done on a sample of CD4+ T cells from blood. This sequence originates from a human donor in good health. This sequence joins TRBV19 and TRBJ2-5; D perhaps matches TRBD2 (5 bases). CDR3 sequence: CASSRGPGETQYF. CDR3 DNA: TGTGCCAGTAGTCGGGGTCCGGGGGAGACCCAGTACTTC.